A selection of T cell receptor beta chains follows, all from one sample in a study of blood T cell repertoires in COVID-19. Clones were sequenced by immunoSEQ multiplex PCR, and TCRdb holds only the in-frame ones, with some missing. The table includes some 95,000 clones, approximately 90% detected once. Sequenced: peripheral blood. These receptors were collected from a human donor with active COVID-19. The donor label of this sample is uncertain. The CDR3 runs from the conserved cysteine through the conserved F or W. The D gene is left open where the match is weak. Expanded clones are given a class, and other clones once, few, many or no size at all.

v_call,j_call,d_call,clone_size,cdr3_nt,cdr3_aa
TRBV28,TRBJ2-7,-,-,TGTGCCAGCAGTTTGACAGGAGGCTACGAGCAGTACTTC,CASSLTGGYEQYF
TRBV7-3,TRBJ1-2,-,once,TGTGCCAGCAGCTTAGTAGGGAGTCTTCTTGGCTACACCTTC,CASSLVGSLLGYTF
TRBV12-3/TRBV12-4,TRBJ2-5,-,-,TGTGCCAGCAGGAGACGGAGACAAGAGACCCAGTACTTC,CASRRRRQETQYF
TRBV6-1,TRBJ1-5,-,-,TGTGCCAGCAGTGAATCCCCATTTCAGCCCCAGCATTTT,CASSESPFQPQHF
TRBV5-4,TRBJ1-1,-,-,TGTGCCAGCAGCTTGGATCTAGAGAACACTGAAGCTTTCTTT,CASSLDLENTEAFF
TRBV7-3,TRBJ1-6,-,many,TGTGCCAGTTCTCGGGATGGGAATAATTCACCCCTCCACTTT,CASSRDGNNSPLHF
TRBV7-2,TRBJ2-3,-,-,TGTGCCAGCAGCCCGGACGGGGGGCACACAGATACGCAGTATTTT,CASSPDGGHTDTQYF
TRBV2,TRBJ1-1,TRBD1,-,TGTGCCAGCAGTGAAGGCCAAGGGGGCTACAACACTGAAGCTTTCTTT,CASSEGQGGYNTEAFF
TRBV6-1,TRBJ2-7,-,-,TGTGCCAGCAGTGAAGTTGGGGGGAGCTCCTACGAGCAGTACTTC,CASSEVGGSSYEQYF
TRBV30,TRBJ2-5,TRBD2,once,TGTGCCTGGAACCGGAAGGCGGGGGGAGAGACCCAGTACTTC,CAWNRKAGGETQYF
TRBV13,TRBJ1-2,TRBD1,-,TGTGCCAGCAGCTTAGGGACAGGGAGTCCCTGGGGCTACACCTTC,CASSLGTGSPWGYTF
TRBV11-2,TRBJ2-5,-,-,TGTGCCAGCAGCTTAGATATGACTCCAATCGAAGAGACCCAGTACTTC,CASSLDMTPIEETQYF
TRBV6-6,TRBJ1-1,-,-,TGTGCCAGCAGTTACCGCAGGGAGGTGAACACTGAAGCTTTCTTT,CASSYRREVNTEAFF
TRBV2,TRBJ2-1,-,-,TGTGCCAGCAGTGGAGGCCCCCTCCCTAACAATGAGCAGTTCTTC,CASSGGPLPNNEQFF
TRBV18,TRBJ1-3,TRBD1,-,TGTGCCAGCTCCCCTGTCCCGGGACAGGGCGCTGGAAACACCATATATTTT,CASSPVPGQGAGNTIYF
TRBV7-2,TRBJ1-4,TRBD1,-,TGTGCCAGCAGCTCCTGGACAGGGTGGGATAAGGAAAAACTGTTTTTT,CASSSWTGWDKEKLFF